This T cell receptor beta chain derives from a study of T cells in women clearing cervical HPV infection. Study details: Cases were women with histologically confirmed HPV16-related CIN3 or worse, including a couple of invasive cancers. HLA type stays a possible confounder, typing being limited. Case blood was drawn when the lesion was first found; control blood after infection became undetectable.

Assay used: immunoSEQ multiplex PCR; TCRdb lists only in-frame clones, some missing. The specimen's table records around 9,200 clones. Germline CDR1 SGHNT, CDR2 YYREEE (reference sequence). V gave up 0 bases and J gave up 7 bases; unmatched junction bases: 5. This CDR3 is built from 15 residues. Findings and caveats of the study: Richness differences could reflect unmeasured T-cell content per sample.

Frequency places this clone as medium-sized (0.01 to 0.1%). Its antigen is unidentified. Read coverage stops 3 residues before the CDR3 terminus; the germline J gene supplies the remainder. The receptor was derived from a woman between 18 and 70 years old with a cervical HPV16 infection that either progressed to CIN3+ or cleared (not recorded which). V and J are TRBV5-4 and TRBJ1-4; 8 nucleotides align to TRBD1. The source material was blood buffy coat. CDR3 protein: CASSLAGGGGEKLFF. CDR3 bases read: TGTGCCAGCAGCTTGGCAGGGGGCGGTGGTGAAAAA.